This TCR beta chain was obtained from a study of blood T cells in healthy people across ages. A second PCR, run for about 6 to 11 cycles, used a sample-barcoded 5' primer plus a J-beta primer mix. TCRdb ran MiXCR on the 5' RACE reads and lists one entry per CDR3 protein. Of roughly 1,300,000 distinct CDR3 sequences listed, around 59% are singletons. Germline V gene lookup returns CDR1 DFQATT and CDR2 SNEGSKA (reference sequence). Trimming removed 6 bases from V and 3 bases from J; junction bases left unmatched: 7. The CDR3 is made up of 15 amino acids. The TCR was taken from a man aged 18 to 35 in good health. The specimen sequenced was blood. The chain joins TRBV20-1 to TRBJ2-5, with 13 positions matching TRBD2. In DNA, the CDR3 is TGCAGTGCCCTACTAGCGGGGGGGCTCAAAGAGACCCAGTACTTC. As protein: CSALLAGGLKETQYF.